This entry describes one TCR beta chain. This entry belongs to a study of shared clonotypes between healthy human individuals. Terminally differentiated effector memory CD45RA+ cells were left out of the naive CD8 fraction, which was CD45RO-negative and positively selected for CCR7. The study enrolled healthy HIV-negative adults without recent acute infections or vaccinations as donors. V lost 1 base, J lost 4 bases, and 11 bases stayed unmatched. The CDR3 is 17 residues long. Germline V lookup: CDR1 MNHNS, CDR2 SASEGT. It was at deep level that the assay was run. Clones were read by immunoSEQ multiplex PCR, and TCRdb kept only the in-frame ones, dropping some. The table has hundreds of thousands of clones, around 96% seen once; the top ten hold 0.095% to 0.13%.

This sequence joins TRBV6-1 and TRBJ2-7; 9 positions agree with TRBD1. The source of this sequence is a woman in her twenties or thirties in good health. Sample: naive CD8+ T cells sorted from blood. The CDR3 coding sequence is TGTGCCAGCAGTGAAGAGATTGGGGGGACAGGGATATACGAGCAGTACTTC. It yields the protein CASSEEIGGTGIYEQYF.